The clone carrying this TCR beta chain has only one observation. Its antigen is currently unknown. This record belongs to a study of shared clonotypes between healthy human individuals. General study points: Clonotype sharing levels among donors were expected to vary with sequencing depth.

Sorted-subset replicate PCR reactions contained around 220 ng DNA, corresponding to approximately 30,000 T cell genomes. Libraries were prepared by immunoSEQ multiplex PCR; TCRdb keeps only in-frame clonotypes and omits some of them. Among around 1.9 million clones listed, 93% were seen once. The naive CD8 subset, CD45RO-negative cells positively selected for CCR7, excluded terminally differentiated effector memory CD45RA+ cells. The receptor's source is a man between 18 and 35 years old in good health. Some clones in this sample may be carry-over from other donors' samples. The sequencing sample was made of naive CD8+ T cells from PBMCs.

For the CDR3, the DNA is TGCGCCAGCAGCTTGGGTGACAGGGAGGTGGAGACCCAGTACTTC. Residues: CASSLGDREVETQYF. The rearrangement links TRBV5-1 to TRBJ2-5, with a tentative D call TRBD1 (7 bases). Germline CDR1 reads SGHRS; CDR2 reads YFSETQ. The CDR3 has 15 amino acids. Trimming pared 0 bases from V and 5 bases from J, leaving 14 bases between.